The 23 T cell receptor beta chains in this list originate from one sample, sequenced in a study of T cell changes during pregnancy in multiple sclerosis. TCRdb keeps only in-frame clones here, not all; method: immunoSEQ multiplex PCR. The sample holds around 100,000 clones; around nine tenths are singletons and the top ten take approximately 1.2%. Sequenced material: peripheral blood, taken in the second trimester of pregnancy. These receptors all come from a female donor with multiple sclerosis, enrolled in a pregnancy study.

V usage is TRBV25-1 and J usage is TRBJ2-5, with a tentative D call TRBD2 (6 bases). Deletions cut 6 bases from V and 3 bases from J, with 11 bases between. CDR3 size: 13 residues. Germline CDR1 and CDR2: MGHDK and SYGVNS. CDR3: CASRDSGKETQYF. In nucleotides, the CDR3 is TGTGCCAGCAGGGATAGCGGAAAAGAGACCCAGTACTTC.

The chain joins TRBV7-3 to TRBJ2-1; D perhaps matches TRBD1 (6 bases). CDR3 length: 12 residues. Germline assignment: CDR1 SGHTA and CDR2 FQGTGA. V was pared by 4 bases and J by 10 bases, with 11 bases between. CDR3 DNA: TGTGCCAGCAGCTCCTTCGACAGGGAGCAGTTCTTC. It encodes CASSSFDREQFF.

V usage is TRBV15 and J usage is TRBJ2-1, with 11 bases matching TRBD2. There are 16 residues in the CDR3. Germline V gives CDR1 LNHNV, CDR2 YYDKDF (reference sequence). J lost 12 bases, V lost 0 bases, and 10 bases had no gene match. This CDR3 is CATSRDRASGGRVQFF. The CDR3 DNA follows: TGTGCCACCAGCAGAGATCGGGCTAGCGGGGGGAGGGTGCAGTTCTTC.

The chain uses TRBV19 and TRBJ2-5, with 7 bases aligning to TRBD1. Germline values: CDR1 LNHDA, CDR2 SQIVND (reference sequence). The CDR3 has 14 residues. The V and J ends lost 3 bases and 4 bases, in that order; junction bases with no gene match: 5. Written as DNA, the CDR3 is TGTGCCAGTAGTATGGGTGGGACAGCAGAGACCCAGTACTTC. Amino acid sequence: CASSMGGTAETQYF.

The CDR3 region has the DNA TGCGCCAGCAGCTCCGACAGACAAGAGACCCAGTACTTC. Translating gives CASSSDRQETQYF. V gene TRBV5-1 combines with J gene TRBJ2-5; possibly TRBD1 for D (5 bases). The ends were cut back, 3 bases at V and 2 bases at J, with 8 bases in the middle. CDR3 size: 13 residues. In germline, CDR1 is SGHRS, CDR2 YFSETQ.

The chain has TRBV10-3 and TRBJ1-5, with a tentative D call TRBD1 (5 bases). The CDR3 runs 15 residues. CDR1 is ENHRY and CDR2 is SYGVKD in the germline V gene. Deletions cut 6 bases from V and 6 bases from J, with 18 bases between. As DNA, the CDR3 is TGTGCCATCAGCGGGGACTTCGGATCCGGTCAGCCCCAGCATTTT. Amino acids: CAISGDFGSGQPQHF.

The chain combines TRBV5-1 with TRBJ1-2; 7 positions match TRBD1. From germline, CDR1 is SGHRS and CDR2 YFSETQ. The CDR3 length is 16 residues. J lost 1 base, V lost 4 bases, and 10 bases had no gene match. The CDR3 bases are TGCGCCAGCAGCCCCGGAGGGGGCGAGGGTAACTATGGCTACACCTTC. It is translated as CASSPGGGEGNYGYTF. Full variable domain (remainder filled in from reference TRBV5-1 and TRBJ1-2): KAGVTQTPRYLIKTRGQQVTLSCSPISGHRSVSWYQQTPGQGLQFLFEYFSETQRNKGNFPGRFSGRQFSNSRSEMNVSTLELGDSALYLCASSPGGGEGNYGYTFGSGTRLTVV.

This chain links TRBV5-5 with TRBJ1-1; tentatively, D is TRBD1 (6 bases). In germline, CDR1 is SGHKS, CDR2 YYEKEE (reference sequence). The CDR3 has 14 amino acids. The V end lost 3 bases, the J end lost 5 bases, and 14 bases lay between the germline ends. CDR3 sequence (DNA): TGTGCCAGCAGCTCGTTCAGGGGAGGGACTGAAGCTTTCTTT. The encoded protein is CASSSFRGGTEAFF.

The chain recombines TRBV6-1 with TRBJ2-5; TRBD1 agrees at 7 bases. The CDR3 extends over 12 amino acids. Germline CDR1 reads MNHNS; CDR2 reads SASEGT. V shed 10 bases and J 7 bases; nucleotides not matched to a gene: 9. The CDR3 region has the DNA TGTGCCACGGGACACCCAGGGGGGACCCAGTACTTC. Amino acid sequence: CATGHPGGTQYF.

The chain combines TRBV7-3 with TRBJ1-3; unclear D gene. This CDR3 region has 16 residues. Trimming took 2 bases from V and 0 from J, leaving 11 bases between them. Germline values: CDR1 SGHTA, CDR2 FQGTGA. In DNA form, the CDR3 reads TGTGCCAGCAGCTTAGGTCCATTGAGCTCTGGAAACACCATATATTTT. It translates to CASSLGPLSSGNTIYF.

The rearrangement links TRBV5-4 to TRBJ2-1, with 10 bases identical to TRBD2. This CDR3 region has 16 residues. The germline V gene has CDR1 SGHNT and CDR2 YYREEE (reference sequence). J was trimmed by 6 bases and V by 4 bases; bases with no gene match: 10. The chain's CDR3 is CASSHASGGPSNEQFF. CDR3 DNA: TGTGCCAGCAGCCATGCTAGCGGGGGCCCTTCCAATGAGCAGTTCTTC.

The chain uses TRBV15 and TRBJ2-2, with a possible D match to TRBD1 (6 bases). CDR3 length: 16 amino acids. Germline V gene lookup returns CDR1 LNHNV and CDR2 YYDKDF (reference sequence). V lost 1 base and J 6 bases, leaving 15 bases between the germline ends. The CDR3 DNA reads TGTGCCACCAGCAGAGTTGTCAGGGGTCCGGCCGGGGAGCTGTTTTTT. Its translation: CATSRVVRGPAGELFF.

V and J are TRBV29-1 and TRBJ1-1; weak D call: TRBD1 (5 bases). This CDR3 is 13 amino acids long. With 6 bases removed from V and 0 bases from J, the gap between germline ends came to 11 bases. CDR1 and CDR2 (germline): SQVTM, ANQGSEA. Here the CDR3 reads CSVGGRMNTEAFF. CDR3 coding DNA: TGCAGCGTGGGGGGACGGATGAACACTGAAGCTTTCTTT.

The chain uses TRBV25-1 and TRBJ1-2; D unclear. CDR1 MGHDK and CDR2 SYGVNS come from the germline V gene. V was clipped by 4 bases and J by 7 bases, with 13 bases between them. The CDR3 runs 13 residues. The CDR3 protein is CASSGPRGLGYTF. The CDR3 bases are TGTGCCAGCAGTGGGCCGAGAGGCCTTGGCTACACCTTC.

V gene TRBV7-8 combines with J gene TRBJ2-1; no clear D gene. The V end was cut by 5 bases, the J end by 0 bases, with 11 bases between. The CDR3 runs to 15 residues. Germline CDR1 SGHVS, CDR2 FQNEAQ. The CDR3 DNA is TGTGCCAGCAGCCCCGGTCGGAGCTCCTACAATGAGCAGTTCTTC. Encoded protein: CASSPGRSSYNEQFF. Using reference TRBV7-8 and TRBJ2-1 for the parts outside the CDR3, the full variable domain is GAGVSQSPRYKVAKRGQDVALRCDPISGHVSLFWYQQALGQGPEFLTYFQNEAQLDKSGLPSDRFFAERPEGSVSTLKIQRTQQEDSAVYLCASSPGRSSYNEQFFGPGTRLTVL.

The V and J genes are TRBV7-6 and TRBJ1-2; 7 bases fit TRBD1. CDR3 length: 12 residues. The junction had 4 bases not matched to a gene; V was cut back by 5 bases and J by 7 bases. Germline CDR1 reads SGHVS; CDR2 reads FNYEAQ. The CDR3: CASSARDSGYTF. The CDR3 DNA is TGTGCCAGCAGCGCGAGGGACAGTGGCTACACCTTC.

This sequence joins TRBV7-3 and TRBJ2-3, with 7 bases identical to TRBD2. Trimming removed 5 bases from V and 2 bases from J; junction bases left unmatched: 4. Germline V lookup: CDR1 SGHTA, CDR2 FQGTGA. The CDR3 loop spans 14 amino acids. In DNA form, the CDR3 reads TGTGCCAGCAGCCCGGGACTACCCACAGATACGCAGTATTTT. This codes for CASSPGLPTDTQYF.

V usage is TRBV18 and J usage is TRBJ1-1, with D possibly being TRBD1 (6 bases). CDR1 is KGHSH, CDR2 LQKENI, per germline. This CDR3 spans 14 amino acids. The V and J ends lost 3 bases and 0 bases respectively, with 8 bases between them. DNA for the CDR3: TGTGCCAGCTCACCGACAGGTCTGAACACTGAAGCTTTCTTT. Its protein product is CASSPTGLNTEAFF.

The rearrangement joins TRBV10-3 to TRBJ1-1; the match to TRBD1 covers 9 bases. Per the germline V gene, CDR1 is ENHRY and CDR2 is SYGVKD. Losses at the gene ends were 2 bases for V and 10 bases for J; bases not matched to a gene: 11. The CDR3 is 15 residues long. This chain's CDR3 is CAISETGQGKEAAFF. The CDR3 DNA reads TGTGCCATCAGTGAGACGGGACAGGGAAAGGAGGCAGCTTTCTTT.

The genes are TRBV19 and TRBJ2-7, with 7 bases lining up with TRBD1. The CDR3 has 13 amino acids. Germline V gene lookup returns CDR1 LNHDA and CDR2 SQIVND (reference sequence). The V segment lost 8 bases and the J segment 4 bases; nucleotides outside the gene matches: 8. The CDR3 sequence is CASSPGQQYEQYF. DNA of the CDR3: TGTGCCAGTTCTCCGGGACAGCAATACGAGCAGTACTTC.

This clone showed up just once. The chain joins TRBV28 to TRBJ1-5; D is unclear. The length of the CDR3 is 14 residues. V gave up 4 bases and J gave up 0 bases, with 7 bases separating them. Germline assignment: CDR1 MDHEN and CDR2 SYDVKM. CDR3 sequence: CASSSALSNQPQHF. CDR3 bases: TGTGCCAGCAGTTCCGCACTTAGCAATCAGCCCCAGCATTTT.

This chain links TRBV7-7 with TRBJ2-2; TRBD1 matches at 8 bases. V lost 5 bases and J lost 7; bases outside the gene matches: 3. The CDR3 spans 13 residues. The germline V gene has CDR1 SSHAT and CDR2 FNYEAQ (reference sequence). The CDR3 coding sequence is TGTGCCAGCAGCAGACAGGGGATCGGGGAGCTGTTTTTT. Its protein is CASSRQGIGELFF.

As DNA, the CDR3 is TGTGCCTGGGCAGGGAGGGTGAACACTGAAGCTTTCTTT. Amino acids: CAWAGRVNTEAFF. V and J are TRBV30 and TRBJ1-1; possible D gene TRBD1, 5 bases. Trimming took 5 bases from V and 0 from J, leaving 10 bases between them. Germline CDR1 and CDR2: GTSNPN and SVGIG (reference sequence). CDR3 length: 13 amino acids.